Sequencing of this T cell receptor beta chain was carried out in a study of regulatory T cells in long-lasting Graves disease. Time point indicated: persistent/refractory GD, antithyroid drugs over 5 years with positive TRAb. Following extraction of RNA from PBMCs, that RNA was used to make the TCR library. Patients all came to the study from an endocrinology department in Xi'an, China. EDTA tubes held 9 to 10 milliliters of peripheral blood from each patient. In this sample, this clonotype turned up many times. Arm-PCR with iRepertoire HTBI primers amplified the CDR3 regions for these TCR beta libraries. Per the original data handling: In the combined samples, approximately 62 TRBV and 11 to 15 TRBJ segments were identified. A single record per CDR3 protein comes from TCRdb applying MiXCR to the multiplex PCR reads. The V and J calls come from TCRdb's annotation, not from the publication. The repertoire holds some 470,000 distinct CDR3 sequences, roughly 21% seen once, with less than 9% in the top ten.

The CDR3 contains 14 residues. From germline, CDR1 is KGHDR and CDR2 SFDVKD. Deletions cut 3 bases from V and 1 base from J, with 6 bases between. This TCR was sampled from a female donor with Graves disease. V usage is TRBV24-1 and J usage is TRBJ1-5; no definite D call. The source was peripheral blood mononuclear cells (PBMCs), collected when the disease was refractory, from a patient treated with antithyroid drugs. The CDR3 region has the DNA TGTGCCACCAGTGATGCTGGAAGCAATCAGCCCCAGCATTTT. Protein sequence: CATSDAGSNQPQHF.